The rows below give T cell receptor beta chains drawn from one sample of a study of identical twins. TCRdb used MiXCR to reprocess the 5' RACE reads, holding one entry per CDR3 protein. The sample lists roughly 350,000 distinct CDR3 sequences, roughly 9% occurring once. The sequenced sample was naive T cells sorted from blood. These TCRs come from a woman in her forties or fifties in good health. Each CDR3 is given with its conserved first and last residue. Fields, in order: J gene, clone size, V gene, D gene, CDR3 protein, CDR3 DNA. D genes are given only for firm matches. Some rows mark clone size as missing; the rest say once, few, many or name a class of expanded clone.

j_call: TRBJ1-2
clone_size: few
v_call: TRBV29-1
d_call: .
cdr3_aa: CSVTTSSADLRGYTF
cdr3_nt: TGCAGCGTCACAACGTCGTCGGCGGACCTCCGGGGCTACACCTTC

j_call: TRBJ2-3
clone_size: many
v_call: TRBV20-1
d_call: .
cdr3_aa: CSARTGAGRADTQYF
cdr3_nt: TGCAGTGCTAGAACTGGTGCGGGACGGGCAGATACGCAGTATTTT

j_call: TRBJ1-1
clone_size: .
v_call: TRBV29-1
d_call: .
cdr3_aa: CSVRYGMNTEAFF
cdr3_nt: TGCAGCGTTCGGTATGGAATGAACACTGAAGCTTTCTTT

j_call: TRBJ2-1
clone_size: .
v_call: TRBV5-1
d_call: .
cdr3_aa: CASREGVSSYNEQFF
cdr3_nt: TGCGCCAGCAGGGAGGGGGTTAGCTCCTACAATGAGCAGTTCTTC

j_call: TRBJ1-2
clone_size: .
v_call: TRBV7-9
d_call: .
cdr3_aa: CASSSRGVNYGYTF
cdr3_nt: TGTGCCAGCAGCTCCCGGGGCGTCAACTATGGCTACACCTTC

j_call: TRBJ1-5
clone_size: many
v_call: TRBV6-5
d_call: .
cdr3_aa: CASSSSGRRNQPQHF
cdr3_nt: TGTGCCAGCAGTTCCTCCGGCAGGAGGAATCAGCCCCAGCATTTT

j_call: TRBJ2-1
clone_size: .
v_call: TRBV12-3/TRBV12-4
d_call: TRBD2
cdr3_aa: CASRRGGLRFDEQFF
cdr3_nt: TGTGCCAGCAGACGCGGGGGACTAAGGTTTGATGAGCAGTTCTTC

j_call: TRBJ2-5
clone_size: .
v_call: TRBV20-1
d_call: TRBD2
cdr3_aa: CSATGTSVTSTQYF
cdr3_nt: TGCAGTGCGACCGGGACTAGCGTTACGTCGACCCAGTACTTC

j_call: TRBJ1-2
clone_size: few
v_call: TRBV19
d_call: .
cdr3_aa: CASRGPAYGYTF
cdr3_nt: TGTGCCAGTAGGGGCCCTGCGTATGGCTACACCTTC

j_call: TRBJ2-1
clone_size: few
v_call: TRBV27
d_call: .
cdr3_aa: CASSLVLGYSEQFF
cdr3_nt: TGTGCCAGCAGTTTGGTCCTAGGGTACAGTGAGCAGTTCTTC

j_call: TRBJ2-1
clone_size: .
v_call: TRBV7-9
d_call: TRBD2
cdr3_aa: CASSPMTSGGSYNEQFF
cdr3_nt: TGTGCCAGCAGCCCGATGACTAGCGGAGGCTCCTACAATGAGCAGTTCTTC

j_call: TRBJ2-2
clone_size: few
v_call: TRBV20-1
d_call: TRBD2
cdr3_aa: CSARDSGGRGTGELFF
cdr3_nt: TGCAGTGCTAGAGATAGCGGGGGGCGCGGAACCGGGGAGCTGTTTTTT

j_call: TRBJ1-2
clone_size: few
v_call: TRBV7-9
d_call: .
cdr3_aa: CASSDGYTF
cdr3_nt: TGTGCCAGCAGCGATGGCTACACCTTC

j_call: TRBJ2-1
clone_size: many
v_call: TRBV20-1
d_call: .
cdr3_aa: CSARGVVAGKANEQFF
cdr3_nt: TGCAGTGCCAGAGGGGTAGTGGCAGGGAAGGCGAATGAGCAGTTCTTC

j_call: TRBJ1-1
clone_size: many
v_call: TRBV29-1
d_call: TRBD1
cdr3_aa: CSGSTGAEAFF
cdr3_nt: TGCAGCGGATCGACAGGGGCTGAAGCTTTCTTT

j_call: TRBJ1-2
clone_size: few
v_call: TRBV6-2/TRBV6-3
d_call: .
cdr3_aa: CASSYQGRFYGYTF
cdr3_nt: TGTGCCAGCAGTTACCAGGGCCGATTCTATGGCTACACCTTC

j_call: TRBJ2-1
clone_size: .
v_call: TRBV6-1
d_call: TRBD2
cdr3_aa: CASSRQSGTEFF
cdr3_nt: TGTGCCAGCAGCCGCCAGAGCGGGACGGAGTTCTTC

j_call: TRBJ2-1
clone_size: few
v_call: TRBV20-1
d_call: .
cdr3_aa: CSARDPSGKPYNEQFF
cdr3_nt: TGCAGTGCTAGAGACCCATCCGGGAAACCCTACAATGAGCAGTTCTTC

j_call: TRBJ2-5
clone_size: few
v_call: TRBV18
d_call: .
cdr3_aa: CASSPGPTYQETQYF
cdr3_nt: TGTGCCAGCTCACCGGGACCTACGTACCAAGAGACCCAGTACTTC

j_call: TRBJ1-1
clone_size: many
v_call: TRBV4-1
d_call: .
cdr3_aa: CASSQDITSFGAFF
cdr3_nt: TGCGCCAGCAGCCAAGATATTACCTCGTTCGGAGCTTTCTTT

j_call: TRBJ2-1
clone_size: .
v_call: TRBV14
d_call: .
cdr3_aa: CASSPRIAGRRFF
cdr3_nt: TGTGCCAGCAGCCCAAGGATTGCGGGTAGGCGGTTCTTC

j_call: TRBJ1-2
clone_size: many
v_call: TRBV29-1
d_call: TRBD1
cdr3_aa: CSGTGPDGYTF
cdr3_nt: TGCAGCGGGACAGGGCCGGATGGCTACACCTTC

j_call: TRBJ2-5
clone_size: few
v_call: TRBV5-1
d_call: .
cdr3_aa: CASSFSKGNQETQYF
cdr3_nt: TGCGCCAGCAGCTTTTCTAAGGGGAATCAAGAGACCCAGTACTTC

j_call: TRBJ2-1
clone_size: .
v_call: TRBV10-3
d_call: TRBD1
cdr3_aa: CAISDRGQGSSYNEQFF
cdr3_nt: TGTGCCATCAGTGACCGGGGACAGGGAAGCTCCTACAATGAGCAGTTCTTC

j_call: TRBJ2-5
clone_size: .
v_call: TRBV7-2
d_call: .
cdr3_aa: CASSLGPGTWETQYF
cdr3_nt: TGTGCCAGCAGCTTAGGGCCGGGCACCTGGGAGACCCAGTACTTC

j_call: TRBJ2-7
clone_size: few
v_call: TRBV29-1
d_call: .
cdr3_aa: CSAAGRENLREQYF
cdr3_nt: TGCAGCGCCGCCGGACGGGAGAATTTAAGGGAGCAGTACTTC

j_call: TRBJ1-1
clone_size: many
v_call: TRBV12-3/TRBV12-4
d_call: .
cdr3_aa: CASSLYTIAENTEAFF
cdr3_nt: TGTGCCAGCAGTTTATACACTATAGCGGAGAACACTGAAGCTTTCTTT

j_call: TRBJ1-3
clone_size: few
v_call: TRBV5-1
d_call: .
cdr3_aa: CASSSDALNTIYF
cdr3_nt: TGCGCCAGCAGCTCGGACGCCCTAAACACCATATATTTT

j_call: TRBJ2-3
clone_size: .
v_call: TRBV4-1
d_call: TRBD2
cdr3_aa: CASSQVGGSPSGQYF
cdr3_nt: TGCGCCAGCAGCCAAGTGGGCGGGAGCCCGTCGGGGCAGTATTTT

j_call: TRBJ1-1
clone_size: many
v_call: TRBV30
d_call: .
cdr3_aa: CAWSNMGNTEAFF
cdr3_nt: TGTGCCTGGAGTAATATGGGGAACACTGAAGCTTTCTTT

j_call: TRBJ1-4
clone_size: many
v_call: TRBV29-1
d_call: .
cdr3_aa: CSVWGGHEKLFF
cdr3_nt: TGCAGCGTGTGGGGGGGCCATGAAAAACTGTTTTTT

j_call: TRBJ1-5
clone_size: .
v_call: TRBV2
d_call: TRBD1
cdr3_aa: CASRTGEQPQHF
cdr3_nt: TGTGCCAGCAGGACAGGGGAACAGCCCCAGCATTTT

j_call: TRBJ1-2
clone_size: few
v_call: TRBV29-1
d_call: TRBD1
cdr3_aa: CSVEGSGTGAF
cdr3_nt: TGCAGCGTTGAAGGTAGCGGGACAGGGGCCTTC

j_call: TRBJ1-4
clone_size: .
v_call: TRBV7-8
d_call: .
cdr3_aa: CASSLGGSSNEKLFF
cdr3_nt: TGTGCCAGCAGCTTAGGCGGGTCAAGTAATGAAAAACTGTTTTTT

j_call: TRBJ2-7
clone_size: many
v_call: TRBV5-1
d_call: TRBD2
cdr3_aa: CASSPGTSGSSYEQYF
cdr3_nt: TGCGCCAGCAGCCCCGGGACTAGCGGGAGCAGCTACGAGCAGTACTTC

j_call: TRBJ1-2
clone_size: few
v_call: TRBV11-3
d_call: TRBD1
cdr3_aa: CASSSSPGQGASDGYTF
cdr3_nt: TGTGCCAGCAGCTCAAGTCCGGGACAGGGTGCTTCCGATGGCTACACCTTC

j_call: TRBJ2-1
clone_size: many
v_call: TRBV5-1
d_call: TRBD2
cdr3_aa: CASSLEVLAGDIDEQFF
cdr3_nt: TGCGCCAGCAGCTTGGAAGTCCTAGCGGGAGACATCGATGAGCAGTTCTTC

j_call: TRBJ2-3
clone_size: many
v_call: TRBV29-1
d_call: TRBD2
cdr3_aa: CSVDMAGVGDTQYF
cdr3_nt: TGCAGCGTTGATATGGCGGGAGTAGGGGATACGCAGTATTTT

j_call: TRBJ2-1
clone_size: .
v_call: TRBV5-1
d_call: .
cdr3_aa: CASNTGFNEQFF
cdr3_nt: TGCGCCAGCAACACAGGGTTCAATGAGCAGTTCTTC

j_call: TRBJ2-7
clone_size: few
v_call: TRBV28
d_call: .
cdr3_aa: CASSSRGGEDNEQYF
cdr3_nt: TGTGCCAGCAGCTCCCGAGGAGGGGAGGACAACGAGCAGTACTTC

j_call: TRBJ2-1
clone_size: few
v_call: TRBV7-9
d_call: .
cdr3_aa: CASSLNRRSEDNEQFF
cdr3_nt: TGTGCCAGCAGCTTAAATCGAAGATCTGAAGACAATGAGCAGTTCTTC

j_call: TRBJ2-4
clone_size: few
v_call: TRBV20-1
d_call: .
cdr3_aa: CSARLRAPTIQYF
cdr3_nt: TGCAGTGCTAGACTGAGGGCCCCTACCATTCAGTACTTC

j_call: TRBJ1-3
clone_size: .
v_call: TRBV5-1
d_call: .
cdr3_aa: CASSLTGSLSGNTIYF
cdr3_nt: TGCGCCAGCAGCTTGACCGGCAGTTTATCTGGAAACACCATATATTTT

j_call: TRBJ2-1
clone_size: .
v_call: TRBV11-3
d_call: TRBD2
cdr3_aa: CASSGGGLAGPKFF
cdr3_nt: TGTGCCAGCAGTGGAGGGGGACTAGCGGGGCCAAAGTTCTTC

j_call: TRBJ2-1
clone_size: .
v_call: TRBV11-2
d_call: TRBD2
cdr3_aa: CASSLDLWGSGRVGNEQFF
cdr3_nt: TGTGCCAGCAGCTTAGATCTTTGGGGGAGCGGGAGGGTTGGGAATGAGCAGTTCTTC

j_call: TRBJ2-2
clone_size: .
v_call: TRBV29-1
d_call: .
cdr3_aa: CSVESLGPGELFF
cdr3_nt: TGCAGCGTTGAGAGTTTGGGTCCCGGGGAGCTGTTTTTT

j_call: TRBJ2-3
clone_size: .
v_call: TRBV7-9
d_call: .
cdr3_aa: CASSGSWGRTADTQYF
cdr3_nt: TGTGCCAGCAGCGGGTCGTGGGGACGCACAGCTGATACGCAGTATTTT

j_call: TRBJ1-1
clone_size: few
v_call: TRBV10-3
d_call: .
cdr3_aa: CAISDWAEAFF
cdr3_nt: TGTGCCATCAGTGACTGGGCTGAAGCTTTCTTT

j_call: TRBJ2-4
clone_size: .
v_call: TRBV15
d_call: TRBD2
cdr3_aa: CATSRGGGAKNIQYF
cdr3_nt: TGTGCCACCAGTCGGGGGGGGGGCGCCAAAAACATTCAGTACTTC

j_call: TRBJ2-1
clone_size: many
v_call: TRBV20-1
d_call: TRBD2
cdr3_aa: CSAPRMAGGYHEQFF
cdr3_nt: TGCAGTGCTCCACGTATGGCGGGAGGGTACCATGAGCAGTTCTTC

j_call: TRBJ1-2
clone_size: few
v_call: TRBV27
d_call: .
cdr3_aa: CASRGDHRGYGYTF
cdr3_nt: TGTGCCAGCAGAGGGGACCACCGGGGGTATGGCTACACCTTC

j_call: TRBJ1-1
clone_size: many
v_call: TRBV9
d_call: .
cdr3_aa: CASSPPGRTTEAFF
cdr3_nt: TGTGCCAGCAGCCCCCCGGGTCGAACCACTGAAGCTTTCTTT

j_call: TRBJ2-3
clone_size: few
v_call: TRBV15
d_call: .
cdr3_aa: CATSKIPRAGTDTQYF
cdr3_nt: TGTGCCACCAGCAAAATACCTCGGGCAGGCACAGATACGCAGTATTTT

j_call: TRBJ1-1
clone_size: many
v_call: TRBV18
d_call: .
cdr3_aa: CASSSRPGGRGDTEAFF
cdr3_nt: TGTGCCAGCTCATCTCGCCCCGGGGGACGCGGCGACACTGAAGCTTTCTTT